This TCR beta chain comes out of a study of PD-1 blockade in classical Hodgkin lymphoma. Time point here: cycle 4 day 1 (C4D1), after five to seven weeks of nivolumab. Patients all relapsed after autologous stem cell transplantation, and there was variation in brentuximab vedotin exposure. The study isolated CD8+ T cells from thawed PBMCs by magnetic negative selection. Best responses included complete response and partial response; otherwise, the best response was progressive disease. Notes on this clone: Its matching antigen is unknown.

The CDR3 consists of 15 residues. V shed 3 bases and J 6 bases; nucleotides not matched to a gene: 9. Germline V CDR1 and CDR2: SGDLS, YYNGEE. Clones were read by immunoSEQ multiplex PCR, and TCRdb kept only the in-frame ones, dropping some. Altogether roughly 2,500 clones are present, roughly 55% being singletons, with the ten largest covering roughly 45%. Points from the study as a whole: Those starting nivolumab under 1 year post-ASCT were excluded.

This TCR derives from a human donor with classical Hodgkin lymphoma. This sequence joins TRBV9 and TRBJ1-1; 9 bases fit TRBD1. The sequencing used CD8+ T cells from blood, collected before the fourth cycle of nivolumab. DNA of the CDR3: TGTGCCAGCAGCGCCTCCCCGACAGGGGGGGCTGAAGCTTTCTTT. Protein: CASSASPTGGAEAFF.